The 6 T cell receptor beta chains below come from one sample, sequenced in a study of cytomegalovirus exposure and HLA in healthy donors. PCR amplification relied on 60 Vbeta primers (plus 13 Jbeta primers). Profiled with immunoSEQ multiplex PCR; TCRdb holds only in-frame clones, not every one. This table holds 100,000 to 150,000 clones, almost 80% found once. The sample was PBMCs. These receptors were obtained from a female donor in good health and CMV-seronegative.

This chain connects TRBV28 to TRBJ1-5; the match to TRBD1 covers 9 bases. The CDR3 has 16 amino acids. CDR1 is MDHEN and CDR2 is SYDVKM in the germline V gene. Unmatched junction bases numbered 7, after V lost 6 bases and J lost 1 base. The CDR3 protein is CASRTVDRGSNQPQHF. CDR3 sequence (DNA): TGTGCCAGCAGGACCGTGGACAGGGGAAGCAATCAGCCCCAGCATTTT.

This chain uses TRBV4-2 with TRBJ2-7, with 13 bases lining up with TRBD2. With V trimmed by 4 bases and J by 4 bases, 7 bases remained unmatched. This CDR3 is built from 16 residues. Per germline, CDR1 LGHNA and CDR2 YNFKEQ. CDR3 amino acids: CASSLTGTSGIYEQYF. CDR3 DNA sequence: TGTGCCAGCAGCCTGACAGGGACTAGCGGGATTTACGAGCAGTACTTC.

The gene calls are TRBV4-3 and TRBJ2-3, with 9 bases that match TRBD2. The CDR3 length is 16 residues. V gave up 4 bases and J gave up 7 bases; unmatched junction bases: 12. Germline CDR1 and CDR2: LGHNA and YSLEER. CDR3 sequence reads: CASSRSRAGGLNTQYF. CDR3 in DNA: TGCGCCAGCAGCCGATCCCGAGCGGGGGGATTGAATACGCAGTATTTT.

This chain connects TRBV30 to TRBJ2-1; possible D gene TRBD2, 6 bases. V was shortened by 3 bases and J by 8 bases, with 14 bases between the two germline ends. Germline values: CDR1 GTSNPN, CDR2 SVGIG (reference sequence). The CDR3 has 13 residues. In DNA, the CDR3 is TGTGCCTGGAGCGTTTCGAGCGGGTATGAGCAGTTCTTC. This encodes CAWSVSSGYEQFF.

The V gene is TRBV27, the J gene TRBJ2-7, with 12 nucleotides matching TRBD2. J gave up 4 bases and V 6 bases, and 7 bases lay outside the gene matches. This CDR3 contains 15 residues. The V gene's germline CDR1 is MNHEY and CDR2 SMNVEV (reference sequence). Here the CDR3 DNA reads TGTGCCAGCAGAGAGACTAGCGGGAGAACATACGAGCAGTACTTC. Translating gives CASRETSGRTYEQYF.

The V gene is TRBV7-2, the J gene TRBJ2-2; D unclear. Per germline, CDR1 SGHTA and CDR2 FQGNSA. Trimming pared 5 bases from V and 4 bases from J, leaving 8 bases between. CDR3 length: 13 residues. The CDR3 reads CASSPTGTGELFF. The CDR3 DNA follows: TGTGCCAGCAGCCCTACGGGCACCGGGGAGCTGTTTTTT.